Listed here are 11 T cell receptor beta chains from one sample, sequenced in a study of human T cells and chemical hapten exposure. TCRdb used MiXCR to reprocess the RACE reads, holding one entry per CDR3 protein. Here the sample spans around 250,000 distinct CDR3 sequences, over 8% being singletons. Time point noted: pre-sensitization, week 0. Sample treatment: therapeutic diphenylcyclopropenone sensitization with weekly scalp DPC. Sequenced material: whole blood, taken in connection with sensitization to the hapten diphenylcyclopropenone (DPC). These receptors were obtained from a woman aged 40 to 55 with alopecia areata. Some clones in this sample may be carry-over from other donors' samples.

This clonotype occurred a few times. The CDR3 nucleotides read TGTGCCATCAGTGAGCTAAGGGAGACTGAAGCTTTCTTT. Protein product: CAISELRETEAFF. The J gene is TRBJ1-1, the V gene TRBV10-3; D unresolved. The germline V and J ends were trimmed by 2 bases and 5 bases, with 9 bases remaining between them. There are 13 residues in the CDR3. Looked up from germline, CDR1 is ENHRY and CDR2 is SYGVKD.

V is TRBV2 and J is TRBJ2-1, with D perhaps given as TRBD1 or TRBD2 (5 bases each). Germline V gives CDR1 SNHLY, CDR2 FYNNEI. The ends were cut back, 2 bases at V and 12 bases at J, with 14 bases in the middle. The CDR3 runs 13 residues. The CDR3 DNA reads as TGTGCCAGCAGTGAAAACGAGAGGGGAGCGCAGTTCTTC. This translates into CASSENERGAQFF.

The sample holds a few counts of this clonotype. This chain joins TRBV5-1 and TRBJ2-7, with TRBD2 matching 7 bases. The CDR3 length is 17 residues. J lost 2 bases, V lost 0 bases, and 11 bases had no gene match. Germline CDR1 reads SGHRS; CDR2 reads YFSETQ. Here the CDR3 reads CASSLAPTSVTPYEQYF. For the CDR3, the DNA is TGCGCCAGCAGCTTGGCTCCCACTAGCGTCACGCCCTACGAGCAGTACTTC.

This clonotype was counted at least ten times. This chain links TRBV9 with TRBJ2-7; 9 bases are a match to TRBD1. CDR1 and CDR2 (germline): SGDLS, YYNGEE. V gave up 0 bases and J gave up 7 bases; unmatched junction bases: 5. The CDR3 length is 14 residues. The CDR3 protein is CASSVEGQGMEQYF. In DNA, the CDR3 is TGTGCCAGCAGCGTAGAGGGACAGGGAATGGAGCAGTACTTC. The whole variable domain, remainder taken from reference TRBV9 and TRBJ2-7, is DSGVTQTPKHLITATGQRVTLRCSPRSGDLSVYWYQQSLDQGLQFLIQYYNGEERAKGNILERFSAQQFPDLHSELNLSSLELGDSALYFCASSVEGQGMEQYFGPGTRLTVT.

In this sample, this clonotype turned up many times. The chain carries TRBV27 and TRBJ1-5; D gene uncertain. The V and J ends lost 3 bases and 0 bases respectively, with 6 bases between them. CDR3 length: 14 amino acids. CDR1 MNHEY and CDR2 SMNVEV come from the germline V gene (reference sequence). CDR3 sequence: CASSLRYSNQPQHF. CDR3 nucleotides: TGTGCCAGCAGTTTGAGATATAGCAATCAGCCCCAGCATTTT.

This sequence joins TRBV4-3 and TRBJ2-7; D is possibly TRBD2 (5 bases). The germline gives CDR1 LGHNA, CDR2 YSLEER. V gave up 0 bases and J gave up 4 bases, with 10 bases separating them. This CDR3 has 14 residues. CDR3 coding DNA: TGCGCCAGCAGCCAAGACGGGAATTGGTACGAGCAGTACTTC. Translation: CASSQDGNWYEQYF.

The V and J genes are TRBV9 and TRBJ2-3; D gene ambiguous. CDR1 SGDLS and CDR2 YYNGEE come from the germline V gene. This CDR3 is built from 13 residues. Trimming pared 2 bases from V and 3 bases from J, leaving 7 bases between. The CDR3 sequence is CASSVLTTDTQYF. The CDR3 DNA sequence: TGTGCCAGCAGCGTCCTGACTACAGATACGCAGTATTTT.

This clonotype was seen repeatedly, ten times or more. The rearrangement links TRBV9 to TRBJ2-1; TRBD2 agrees at 15 bases. V dropped 4 bases and J dropped 4; count of bases not matched to a gene: 3. The CDR3 runs to 16 residues. Germline V lookup: CDR1 SGDLS, CDR2 YYNGEE. This chain's CDR3 is CASSTGLAGGYNEQFF. CDR3 bases: TGTGCCAGCAGCACGGGACTAGCGGGAGGATACAATGAGCAGTTCTTC.

The V and J genes are TRBV12-3 or TRBV12-4 and TRBJ2-7; no clear D gene. V gave up 5 bases and J gave up 5 bases, with 7 bases separating them. The CDR3 spans 11 residues. The CDR3 region is CASSLAHEQYF. The DNA of the CDR3 is TGTGCCAGCAGTCTTGCCCACGAGCAGTACTTC.

The gene calls are TRBV7-2 and TRBJ2-5, with D possibly TRBD2 on 5 matching bases. The length of the CDR3 is 14 residues. V was pared by 5 bases and J by 4 bases, with 14 bases between. The germline CDR1 and CDR2 sequences are SGHTA and FQGNSA. CDR3 sequence (DNA): TGTGCCAGCAGCCCACCGGCCGGAGGAGAGACCCAGTACTTC. It codes for CASSPPAGGETQYF.

The rearrangement links TRBV10-3 to TRBJ1-4, with D perhaps matching TRBD1 (6 bases). Germline CDR1 is ENHRY and CDR2 is SYGVKD. V shed 0 bases and J shed 2 bases, with 7 bases lying between them. The CDR3 runs to 15 residues. The CDR3 loop is CAISESRGTNEKLFF. In DNA form, the CDR3 reads TGTGCCATCAGTGAGTCGAGGGGGACTAATGAAAAACTGTTTTTT.